These 7 T cell receptor beta chains share one sample of origin, sequenced in a study of T cells after yellow fever vaccination. MiXCR, applied by TCRdb to the 5' RACE reads, yields one record per CDR3 protein. The sample lists a few hundred thousand distinct CDR3 sequences; about 3.7% were seen once. The material was PBMCs, obtained 15 days after the yellow fever booster vaccination. The receptors shown here come from a man aged 18 to 30 who received the YFV17D yellow fever vaccine.

This clonotype was detected ten times or more. V gene TRBV4-3 combines with J gene TRBJ2-3, with D perhaps matching TRBD2 (7 bases). This CDR3 comprises 15 residues. Trimming shortened V by 4 bases and J by 0 bases, and 11 bases separated the two germline ends. The germline gives CDR1 LGHNA, CDR2 YSLEER. DNA for the CDR3: TGCGCCAGCAGCCCTAGGGGGGGTAGCACAGATACGCAGTATTTT. This gives the protein CASSPRGGSTDTQYF.

This clonotype has a count of ten or more. The J gene is TRBJ2-5, the V gene TRBV2; D is unresolved. The germline V and J ends were trimmed by 6 bases and 4 bases, with 15 bases remaining between them. This CDR3 region has 14 residues. Looked up from germline, CDR1 is SNHLY and CDR2 is FYNNEI. CDR3 nucleotides: TGTGCCAGCAGCGTCGAACAAGGCTCAGAGACCCAGTACTTC. It is translated as CASSVEQGSETQYF.

At least ten counts were recorded for this clonotype. This sequence joins TRBV12-3 or TRBV12-4 and TRBJ1-5, with D possibly being TRBD1 (6 bases). This CDR3 has 14 amino acids. The V end lost 8 bases, the J end lost 5 bases, and 16 bases lay between the germline ends. Here the CDR3 reads CASALQEGDQPQHF. The CDR3 DNA reads as TGTGCCAGCGCCTTACAGGAGGGGGATCAGCCCCAGCATTTT.

The table lists this clonotype with many counts. The rearrangement links TRBV7-9 to TRBJ1-5, with D hard to call. The CDR3 runs to 16 residues. Germline lookup yields CDR1 SEHNR and CDR2 FQNEAQ (reference sequence). With 5 bases removed from V and 0 bases from J, the gap between germline ends came to 14 bases. DNA for the CDR3: TGTGCCAGCAGCCGTACGGGTGGCTATAGCAATCAGCCCCAGCATTTT. As protein: CASSRTGGYSNQPQHF. The full variable domain, with the rest looked up from reference TRBV7-9 and TRBJ1-5, is DTGVSQNPRHKITKRGQNVTFRCDPISEHNRLYWYRQTLGQGPEFLTYFQNEAQLEKSRLLSDRFSAERPKGSFSTLEIQRTEQGDSAMYLCASSRTGGYSNQPQHFGDGTRLSIL.

This clonotype showed up many times. V is TRBV7-2 and J is TRBJ2-3, with 15 bases lining up with TRBD2. Unmatched junction bases numbered 11, after V lost 5 bases and J lost 2 bases. Germline V CDR1 and CDR2: SGHTA, FQGNSA. The CDR3 extends over 19 amino acids. The CDR3 sequence is CASSPWGLAGGRATDTQYF. The DNA for the CDR3 is TGTGCCAGCAGCCCCTGGGGACTAGCGGGGGGCCGGGCCACAGATACGCAGTATTTT.

The table lists this clonotype with many counts. The rearrangement links TRBV20-1 to TRBJ2-7; possibly TRBD2 for D (5 bases). CDR1 and CDR2 from the germline V gene are DFQATT and SNEGSKA (reference sequence). V was cut by 3 bases and J by 2 bases, with 14 bases left in between. CDR3 length: 14 residues. Written as DNA, the CDR3 is TGCAGTGCTAGTCTCCCGGGGTCTACCTACGAGCAGTACTTC. Translating gives CSASLPGSTYEQYF.

Many counts were recorded for this clonotype. The V call is TRBV23-1, the J call TRBJ2-5; 8 bases are shared with TRBD2. TRBV23-1 falls under the ORF class, with uncertain function. V was pared by 2 bases and J by 2 bases, with 4 bases of the junction left unmatched. The CDR3 length is 15 residues. CDR3 sequence (DNA): TGCGCCAGCAGTCAAGAGCGGGGGAGACAAGAGACCCAGTACTTC. Protein sequence: CASSQERGRQETQYF.